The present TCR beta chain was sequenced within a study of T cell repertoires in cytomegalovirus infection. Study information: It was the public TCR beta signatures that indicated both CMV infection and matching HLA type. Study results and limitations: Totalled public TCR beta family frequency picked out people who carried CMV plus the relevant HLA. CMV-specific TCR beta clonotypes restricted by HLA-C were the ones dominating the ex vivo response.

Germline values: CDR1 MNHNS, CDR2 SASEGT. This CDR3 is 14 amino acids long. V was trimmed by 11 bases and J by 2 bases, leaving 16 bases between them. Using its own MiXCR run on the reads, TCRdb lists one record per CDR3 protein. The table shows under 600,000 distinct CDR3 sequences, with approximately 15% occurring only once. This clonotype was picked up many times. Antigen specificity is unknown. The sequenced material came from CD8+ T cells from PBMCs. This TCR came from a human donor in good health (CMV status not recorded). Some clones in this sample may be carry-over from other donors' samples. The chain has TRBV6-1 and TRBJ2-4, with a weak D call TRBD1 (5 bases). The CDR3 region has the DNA TGTGCCTCAACTTTAAGGGGTTCCAAAAACATTCAGTACTTC. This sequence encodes CASTLRGSKNIQYF.